This T cell receptor beta chain emerged from a study of T cells in Graves' hyperthyroidism and ophthalmopathy. TCR beta CDR3 region amplification was performed from RNA transcripts. Using the HTBI primer set, a first-round RT-PCR was run on the TCR CDR3. TCRdb used MiXCR to reprocess the multiplex PCR reads, holding one entry per CDR3 protein. In the table there are roughly 600,000 distinct CDR3 sequences, roughly 15% of which are singletons. Trimming took 6 bases from V and 2 from J, leaving 11 bases between them. This CDR3 contains 13 residues. Germline V lookup: CDR1 SQVTM, CDR2 ANQGSEA. The sequencing input was blood. This clonotype was sampled from a woman between 45 and 60 years old with Graves' ophthalmopathy. V and J are TRBV29-1 and TRBJ2-1, with a weak D call TRBD1 (6 bases). The CDR3 DNA sequence: TGCAGCGTCCCCACAGGGACCTACAATGAGCAGTTCTTC. This gives the protein CSVPTGTYNEQFF.